The 20 T cell receptor beta chains below all came from one sample that was sequenced in a study of neurological immune-mediated disorders (dated by TCRdb to between 2018 and 2021). Library generation was performed with 5' RACE. Sequencer: Illumina HiSeq 2500. TCRdb passed the public sequencing reads through fastp at Q25 and MiXCR, retaining productive beta sequences. Rows with one shared CDR3 protein collapse into an entry with the most common genes and DNA. The sample profile shows around 46,000 distinct CDR3 sequences; roughly 25% of them were found once. 20% to 30% of the sample is held by the ten biggest clonotypes. The sample consisted of PBMCs. The source is a woman aged 70-85 years in good health.

The rearrangement links TRBV19 to TRBJ1-1; D gene uncertain. The germline CDR1 and CDR2 sequences are LNHDA and SQIVND (reference sequence). Deletions cut 6 bases from V and 0 bases from J, with 5 bases between. The CDR3 has 12 amino acids. Written as DNA, the CDR3 is TGTGCCAGTAGATCATTGAACACTGAAGCTTTCTTT. It translates to CASRSLNTEAFF.

This clonotype was picked up many times. The rearrangement joins TRBV25-1 to TRBJ2-1, with 9 bases fitting TRBD1. This CDR3 region has 17 residues. Germline CDR1 and CDR2: MGHDK and SYGVNS. J was trimmed by 7 bases and V by 3 bases; bases with no gene match: 13. CDR3 protein: CASSDTRGTGQRNEQFF. As DNA, the CDR3 is TGTGCCAGCAGTGACACCCGCGGGACAGGGCAAAGGAATGAGCAGTTCTTC. Full variable domain (remainder filled in from reference TRBV25-1 and TRBJ2-1): EADIYQTPRYLVIGTGKKITLECSQTMGHDKMYWYQQDPGMELHLIHYSYGVNSTEKGDLSSESTVSRIRTEHFPLTLESARPSHTSQYLCASSDTRGTGQRNEQFFGPGTRLTVL.

This clonotype was seen more than once but under ten times. This chain joins TRBV18 and TRBJ2-7; D remains unclear. The CDR3 totals 13 residues. Germline V gene sequence: CDR1 KGHSH, CDR2 LQKENI. Trimming pared 2 bases from V and 3 bases from J, leaving 8 bases between. CDR3 sequence: CASSPTAIYEQYF. CDR3 bases: TGTGCCAGCTCACCAACAGCGATCTACGAGCAGTACTTC.

The chain carries TRBV20-1 and TRBJ2-3; 13 bases map to TRBD2. This CDR3 region has 15 residues. Germline V gene data show CDR1 as DFQATT and CDR2 as SNEGSKA (reference sequence). V lost 1 base to trimming and J lost 4 bases; unmatched junction nucleotides: 2. The CDR3 loop reads CSARGLAGGSDTQYF. CDR3 DNA sequence: TGCAGTGCTAGAGGACTAGCGGGGGGTTCAGATACGCAGTATTTT.

This clonotype was detected many times. DNA for the CDR3: TGTGCCAGCAGTCCCCGGACAGGGTTGAACACTGAAGCTTTCTTT. Encoded protein: CASSPRTGLNTEAFF. The chain couples TRBV27 to TRBJ1-1; 8 positions agree with TRBD1. Per the germline V gene, CDR1 is MNHEY and CDR2 is SMNVEV (reference sequence). V lost 5 bases and J lost 0; bases outside the gene matches: 5. The CDR3 has 15 residues.

This clonotype came up many times. The chain has TRBV29-1 and TRBJ2-5; 10 positions agree with TRBD1. This CDR3 comprises 13 residues. Germline V lookup: CDR1 SQVTM, CDR2 ANQGSEA. V shed 6 bases and J 3 bases; nucleotides not matched to a gene: 4. The CDR3 spells CSVRGTGEETQYF. DNA of the CDR3: TGCAGCGTCCGCGGGACAGGGGAAGAGACCCAGTACTTC.

V gene TRBV27 combines with J gene TRBJ2-2; 9 bases are shared with TRBD1. CDR1 and CDR2 (germline): MNHEY, SMNVEV (reference sequence). With V trimmed by 5 bases and J by 5 bases, 15 bases remained unmatched. This CDR3 comprises 18 residues. The CDR3 is CASSPITGGLLGTGELFF. CDR3 DNA sequence: TGTGCCAGCAGTCCTATTACAGGGGGCTTATTGGGAACCGGGGAGCTGTTTTTT.

CDR3: CASSEARGQVGQPQHF. In nucleotides, the CDR3 is TGTGCCAGCAGTGAAGCTAGGGGACAGGTTGGCCAGCCCCAGCATTTT. The chain links TRBV6-1 to TRBJ1-5, with 8 bases matching TRBD1. V gave up 0 bases and J gave up 7 bases; unmatched junction bases: 8. Germline loops: CDR1 MNHNS, CDR2 SASEGT. CDR3 length: 16 amino acids.

In this sample, this clonotype turned up many times. The rearrangement uses TRBV13 and TRBJ2-7; 7 bases are a match to TRBD1. V shed 1 base and J 2 bases; nucleotides not matched to a gene: 2. Germline V gene sequence: CDR1 PRHDT, CDR2 FYEKMQ (reference sequence). The CDR3 is 14 residues long. This chain's CDR3 is CASSLAGQPYEQYF. Here the CDR3 DNA reads TGTGCCAGCAGCTTAGCGGGACAGCCCTACGAGCAGTACTTC.

A remark on this clonotype: At one end, the junction sequence differs from germline, possibly due to a read error. The rearrangement links TRBV24-1 to TRBJ2-2; D assignment may be TRBD1 or TRBD2 (5 bases each). In germline, CDR1 is KGHDR, CDR2 SFDVKD. CDR3 length equals 15 residues. The CDR3 loop is CATSDTGTYTGELFF. CDR3 sequence (DNA): TGTGCCACCAGTGACACCGGGACCTACACCGGGGAGTTGTTTTTT.

This clonotype was counted many times. The gene calls are TRBV5-1 and TRBJ2-3, with D possibly matching TRBD1 (6 bases). CDR1 is SGHRS, CDR2 YFSETQ, per germline. This CDR3 region has 15 residues. Deletions cut 2 bases from V and 2 bases from J, with 12 bases between. CDR3: CASSLQGPDTDTQYF. Written as DNA, the CDR3 is TGCGCCAGCAGCTTACAGGGCCCAGACACAGATACGCAGTATTTT.

At least ten counts were recorded for this clonotype. This sequence joins TRBV7-8 and TRBJ2-1; 8 bases line up with TRBD2. V lost 0 bases and J lost 3; bases outside the gene matches: 4. This CDR3 comprises 16 residues. The germline gives CDR1 SGHVS, CDR2 FQNEAQ. The chain's CDR3 is CASSLASGKYYNEQFF. For the CDR3, the DNA is TGTGCCAGCAGCTTAGCTAGCGGGAAATACTACAATGAGCAGTTCTTC.

Ten or more counts support this clonotype. V and J are TRBV20-1 and TRBJ2-2, with D perhaps being TRBD1 or TRBD2 (5 bases each). This CDR3 comprises 14 residues. Germline CDR1 and CDR2: DFQATT and SNEGSKA (reference sequence). Trimming stripped 6 bases from V and 8 bases from J, with 19 bases between. CDR3 in DNA: TGCAGTGCGTTCGGGGACCTAAATACGGGGGAGCTGTTTTTT. Protein sequence: CSAFGDLNTGELFF.

In its sample, this clonotype was seen many times. The J gene is TRBJ1-1, the V gene TRBV11-2, with D perhaps matching TRBD1 (6 bases). CDR3 length equals 12 residues. Looked up from germline, CDR1 is SGHAT and CDR2 is FQNNGV. V lost 5 bases and J lost 4, with 8 bases in between. CDR3 nucleotides: TGTGCCAGCAGCCCAGGGGTCACTGAAGCTTTCTTT. This codes for CASSPGVTEAFF.

This clonotype occurred many times. The rearrangement links TRBV20-1 to TRBJ2-2; TRBD2 matches 7 bases. Per germline, CDR1 DFQATT and CDR2 SNEGSKA (reference sequence). This CDR3 is 16 amino acids long. The V gene end was trimmed by 1 base and the J gene end by 4 bases; junction bases not matched to a gene: 9. The chain's CDR3 is CSARGGEGRVTGELFF. In DNA form, the CDR3 reads TGCAGTGCTAGAGGGGGGGAGGGGAGGGTCACCGGGGAGCTGTTTTTT.

This clonotype appeared a few times. The rearrangement links TRBV20-1 to TRBJ1-2; D remains unclear. Germline V gives CDR1 DFQATT, CDR2 SNEGSKA (reference sequence). The ends were cut back, 5 bases at V and 2 bases at J, with 15 bases in the middle. The CDR3 loop spans 14 amino acids. CDR3 protein: CSAPYGWANYGYTF. In DNA, the CDR3 is TGCAGTGCTCCCTATGGGTGGGCGAACTATGGCTACACCTTC.

This clonotype was detected only a few times. The rearrangement joins TRBV7-6 to TRBJ2-5; D may be TRBD1 or TRBD2 (5 bases each). Trimming cost V 4 bases and J 2 bases, with 11 bases left between them. The CDR3 sequence is 14 residues long. Germline lookup yields CDR1 SGHVS and CDR2 FNYEAQ. The CDR3 coding sequence is TGTGCCAGCAGCTCGGGACGGATTCAAGAGACCCAGTACTTC. As protein: CASSSGRIQETQYF.

There are many counts of this clonotype. V and J are TRBV20-1 and TRBJ2-4, with 7 bases that match TRBD2. Germline loops: CDR1 DFQATT, CDR2 SNEGSKA (reference sequence). The CDR3 is 15 amino acids. With 0 bases clipped from V and 12 bases from J, the junction kept 14 bases outside the gene matches. The CDR3 sequence is CSARDQEGGSIPQYF. As DNA, the CDR3 is TGCAGTGCTAGAGATCAGGAGGGAGGGAGCATACCTCAGTACTTC.

This clonotype appeared many times. The chain employs TRBV20-1 and TRBJ1-6; D is unclear. CDR1 is DFQATT, CDR2 SNEGSKA, per germline (reference sequence). Trimming shortened V by 4 bases and J by 5 bases, and 9 bases separated the two germline ends. This CDR3 is 13 amino acids long. CDR3 protein: CSANNLDNSPLHF. CDR3 in DNA: TGCAGTGCTAACAATCTGGATAATTCACCCCTCCACTTT.

The table lists this clonotype with many counts. The CDR3 loop is CSVDDGSDTQYF. In nucleotides, the CDR3 is TGCAGCGTTGACGACGGTTCAGATACGCAGTATTTT. The rearrangement uses TRBV29-1 and TRBJ2-3; no firm D call. The V and J ends lost 3 bases and 4 bases respectively, with 8 bases between them. The CDR3 runs to 12 residues. CDR1 SQVTM and CDR2 ANQGSEA come from the germline V gene.